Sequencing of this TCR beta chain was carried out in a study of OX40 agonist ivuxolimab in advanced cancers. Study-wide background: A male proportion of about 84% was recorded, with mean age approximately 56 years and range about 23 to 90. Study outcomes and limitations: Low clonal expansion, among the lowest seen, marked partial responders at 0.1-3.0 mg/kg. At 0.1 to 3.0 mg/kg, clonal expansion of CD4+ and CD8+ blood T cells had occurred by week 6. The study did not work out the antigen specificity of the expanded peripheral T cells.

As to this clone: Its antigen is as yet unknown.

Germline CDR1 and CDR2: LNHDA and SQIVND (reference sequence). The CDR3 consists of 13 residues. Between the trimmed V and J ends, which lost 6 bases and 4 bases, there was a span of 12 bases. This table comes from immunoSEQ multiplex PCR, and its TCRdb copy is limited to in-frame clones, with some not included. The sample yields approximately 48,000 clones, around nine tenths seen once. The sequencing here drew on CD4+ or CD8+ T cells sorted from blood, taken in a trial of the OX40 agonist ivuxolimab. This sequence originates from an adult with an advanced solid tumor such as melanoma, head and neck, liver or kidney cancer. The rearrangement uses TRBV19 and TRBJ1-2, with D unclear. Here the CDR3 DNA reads TGTGCCAGTAGCCCACAGACCCTCTATGGCTACACCTTC. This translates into CASSPQTLYGYTF. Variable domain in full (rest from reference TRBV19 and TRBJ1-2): DGGITQSPKYLFRKEGQNVTLSCEQNLNHDAMYWYRQDPGQGLRLIYYSQIVNDFQKGDIAEGYSVSREKKESFPLTVTSAQKNPTAFYLCASSPQTLYGYTFGSGTRLTVV.